The clone carrying this T cell receptor beta chain has more than one count but fewer than ten. What it binds is unknown. The use of a sample-barcoded 5' primer and a J-beta primer mix characterized a second PCR of about 7 to 12 cycles. One entry per CDR3 protein, called by TCRdb with MiXCR from the 5' RACE reads. In the table there are hundreds of thousands of distinct CDR3 sequences, roughly 25% of which are singletons. Total RNA was extracted at no less than 5.5 micrograms per sample. From germline, CDR1 is SQVTM and CDR2 ANQGSEA. The CDR3 contains 15 residues. V was cut by 3 bases and J by 5 bases, with 19 bases left in between. These data come from a study of blood T cells in healthy people across ages. Study-wide results and limits: What prevented conclusive comparison of naive and antigen-experienced cells was that PBMCs were unsorted.

The same sample was also used in a study of T cells of mothers and their children. That report notes: A slight, non-significant increase in overlap was found for related mother-child pairs relative to unrelated pairs.

The TCR was taken from a boy aged 10-17 years in good health. What was sequenced was blood. The chain links TRBV29-1 to TRBJ1-2; D possibly corresponds to TRBD1 (6 bases). The CDR3 DNA reads TGCAGCGTTGAGGGGTCCTGGACAGCTACGTATGGCTACACCTTC. Translated, it gives CSVEGSWTATYGYTF.